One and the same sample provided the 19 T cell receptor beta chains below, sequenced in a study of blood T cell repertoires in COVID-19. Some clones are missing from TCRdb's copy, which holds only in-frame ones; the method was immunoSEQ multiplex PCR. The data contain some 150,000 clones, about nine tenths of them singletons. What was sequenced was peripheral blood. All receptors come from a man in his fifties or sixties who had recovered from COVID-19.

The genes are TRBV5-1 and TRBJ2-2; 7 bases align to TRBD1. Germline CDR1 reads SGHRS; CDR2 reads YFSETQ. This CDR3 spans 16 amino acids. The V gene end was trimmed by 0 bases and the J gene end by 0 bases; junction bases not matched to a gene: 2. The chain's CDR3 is CASSLVGTANTGELFF. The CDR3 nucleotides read TGCGCCAGCAGCTTGGTTGGGACAGCGAACACCGGGGAGCTGTTTTTT.

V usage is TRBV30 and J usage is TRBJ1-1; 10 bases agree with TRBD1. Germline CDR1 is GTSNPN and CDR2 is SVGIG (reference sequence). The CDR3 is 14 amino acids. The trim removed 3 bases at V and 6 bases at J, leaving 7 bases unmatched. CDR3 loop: CAWRGTGASAEAFF. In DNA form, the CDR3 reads TGTGCCTGGAGGGGGACAGGGGCGAGCGCTGAAGCTTTCTTT. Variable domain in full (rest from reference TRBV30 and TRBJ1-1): SQTIHQWPATLVQPVGSPLSLECTVEGTSNPNLYWYRQAAGRGLQLLFYSVGIGQISSEVPQNLSASRPQDRQFILSSKKLLLSDSGFYLCAWRGTGASAEAFFGQGTRLTVV.

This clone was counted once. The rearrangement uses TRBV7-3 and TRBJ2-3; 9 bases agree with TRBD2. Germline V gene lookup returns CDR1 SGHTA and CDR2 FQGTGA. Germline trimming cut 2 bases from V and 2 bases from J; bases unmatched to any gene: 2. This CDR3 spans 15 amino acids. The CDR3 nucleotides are TGTGCCAGCAGCTTATCTAGCGGGGACACAGATACGCAGTATTTT. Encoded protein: CASSLSSGDTDTQYF.

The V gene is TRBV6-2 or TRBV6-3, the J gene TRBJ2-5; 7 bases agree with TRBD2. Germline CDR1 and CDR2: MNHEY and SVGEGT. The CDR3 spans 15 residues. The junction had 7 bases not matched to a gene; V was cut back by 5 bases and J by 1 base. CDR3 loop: CASSDLGRVQETQYF. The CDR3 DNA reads TGTGCCAGCAGTGACCTGGGGAGGGTCCAAGAGACCCAGTACTTC.

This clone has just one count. CDR3 sequence reads: CASSLFGGAVNEQFF. The DNA of the CDR3 is TGTGCCAGCAGCTTATTCGGGGGGGCTGTCAATGAGCAGTTCTTC. The V call is TRBV11-3, the J call TRBJ2-1; TRBD2 matches at 8 bases. J gave up 6 bases and V 2 bases, and 6 bases lay outside the gene matches. The CDR3 consists of 15 residues. The germline CDR1 and CDR2 sequences are SGHNT and YENEEA.

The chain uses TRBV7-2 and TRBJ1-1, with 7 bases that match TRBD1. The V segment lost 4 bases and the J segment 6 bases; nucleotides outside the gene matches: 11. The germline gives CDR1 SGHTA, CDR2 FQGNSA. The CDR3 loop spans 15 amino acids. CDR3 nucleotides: TGTGCCAGCAGCTCAAGGGCAGGGGGAGGTGCTGAAGCTTTCTTT. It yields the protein CASSSRAGGGAEAFF. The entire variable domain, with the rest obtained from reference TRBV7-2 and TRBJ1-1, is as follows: GAGVSQSPSNKVTEKGKDVELRCDPISGHTALYWYRQSLGQGLEFLIYFQGNSAPDKSGLPSDRFSAERTGGSVSTLTIQRTQQEDSAVYLCASSSRAGGGAEAFFGQGTRLTVV.

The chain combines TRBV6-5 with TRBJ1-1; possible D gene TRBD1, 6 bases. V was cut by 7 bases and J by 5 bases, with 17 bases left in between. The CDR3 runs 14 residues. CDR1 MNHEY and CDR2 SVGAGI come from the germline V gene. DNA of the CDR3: TGTGCCAGCACCCCGGGGGGCTCGAGGACTGAAGCTTTCTTT. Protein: CASTPGGSRTEAFF.

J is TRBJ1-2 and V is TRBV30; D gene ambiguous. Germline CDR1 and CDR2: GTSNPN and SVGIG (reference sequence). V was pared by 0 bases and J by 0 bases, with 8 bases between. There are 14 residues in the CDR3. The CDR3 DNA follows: TGTGCCTGGAGTGTAACGGGAGCTAACTATGGCTACACCTTC. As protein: CAWSVTGANYGYTF.

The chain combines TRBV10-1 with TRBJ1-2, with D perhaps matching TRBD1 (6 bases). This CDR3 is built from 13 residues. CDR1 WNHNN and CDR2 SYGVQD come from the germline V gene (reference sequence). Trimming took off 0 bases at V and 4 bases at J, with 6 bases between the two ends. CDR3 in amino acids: CASSESGGYGYTF. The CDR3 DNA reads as TGCGCCAGCAGTGAGTCAGGGGGCTATGGCTACACCTTC.

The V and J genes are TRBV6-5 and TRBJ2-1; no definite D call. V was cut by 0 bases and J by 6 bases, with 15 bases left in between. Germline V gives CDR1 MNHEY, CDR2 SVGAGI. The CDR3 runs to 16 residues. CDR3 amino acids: CASSYSFFPSSNEQFF. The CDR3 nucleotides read TGTGCCAGCAGTTACTCGTTTTTCCCATCGAGCAATGAGCAGTTCTTC.

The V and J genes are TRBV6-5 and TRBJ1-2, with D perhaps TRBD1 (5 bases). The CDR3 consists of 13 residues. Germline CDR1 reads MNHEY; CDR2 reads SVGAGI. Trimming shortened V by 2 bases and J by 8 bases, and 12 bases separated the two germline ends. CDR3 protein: CASSYGGTRGYTF. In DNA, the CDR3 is TGTGCCAGCAGTTACGGGGGGACGCGAGGCTACACCTTC.

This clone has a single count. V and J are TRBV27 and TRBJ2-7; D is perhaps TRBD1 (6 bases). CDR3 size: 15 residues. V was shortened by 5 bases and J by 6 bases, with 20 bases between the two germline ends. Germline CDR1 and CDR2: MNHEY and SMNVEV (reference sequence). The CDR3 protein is CASSINRDKETEQYF. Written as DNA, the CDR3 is TGTGCCAGCAGTATTAATCGGGACAAGGAAACCGAGCAGTACTTC.

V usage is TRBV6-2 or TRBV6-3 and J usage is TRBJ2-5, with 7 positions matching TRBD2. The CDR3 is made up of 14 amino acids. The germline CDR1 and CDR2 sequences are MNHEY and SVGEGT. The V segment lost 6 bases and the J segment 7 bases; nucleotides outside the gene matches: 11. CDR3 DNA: TGTGCCAGCAGCCGACTAGCCGGGCCGGGGACCCAGTACTTC. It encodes CASSRLAGPGTQYF.

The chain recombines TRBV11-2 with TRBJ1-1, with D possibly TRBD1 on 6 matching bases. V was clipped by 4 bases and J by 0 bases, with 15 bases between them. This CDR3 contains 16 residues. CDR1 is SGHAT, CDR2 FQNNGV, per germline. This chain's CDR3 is CASSSFLTGVNTEAFF. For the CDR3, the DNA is TGTGCCAGCAGCTCTTTTTTGACAGGAGTGAACACTGAAGCTTTCTTT.

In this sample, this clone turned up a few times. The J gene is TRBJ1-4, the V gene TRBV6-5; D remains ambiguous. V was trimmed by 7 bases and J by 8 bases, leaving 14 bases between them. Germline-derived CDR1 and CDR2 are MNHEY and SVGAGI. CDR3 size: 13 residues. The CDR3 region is CASINGVGEKLFF. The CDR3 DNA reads TGTGCCAGCATAAACGGGGTGGGCGAAAAACTGTTTTTT.

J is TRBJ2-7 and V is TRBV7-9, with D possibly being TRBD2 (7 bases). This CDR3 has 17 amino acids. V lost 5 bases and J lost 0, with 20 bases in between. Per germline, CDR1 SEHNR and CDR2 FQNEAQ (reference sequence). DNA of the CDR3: TGTGCCAGCAGCCTTTCCCTGGGGGGGGGCTTCTCCTACGAGCAGTACTTC. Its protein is CASSLSLGGGFSYEQYF.

Here the CDR3 reads CASSPSTGTYEQYF. The DNA for the CDR3 is TGTGCCAGCAGCCCGTCGACAGGAACCTACGAGCAGTACTTC. The V and J genes are TRBV3-1 (or the pseudogene TRBV3-2) and TRBJ2-7, with D possibly matching TRBD1 (6 bases). The CDR3 is 14 amino acids. V lost 4 bases to trimming and J lost 2 bases, with 12 bases between them. Germline-derived CDR1 and CDR2 are LGHDT and YNNKEL (reference sequence).

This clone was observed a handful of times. The CDR3 coding sequence is TGCGCCAGCAGTTACGGGGGGAATGAGCAGTTCTTC. It yields the protein CASSYGGNEQFF. The rearrangement uses TRBV10-2 and TRBJ2-1, with 7 bases matching TRBD2. Germline loops: CDR1 WSHSY, CDR2 SAAADI. J was trimmed by 7 bases and V by 5 bases; bases with no gene match: 2. There are 12 residues in the CDR3.

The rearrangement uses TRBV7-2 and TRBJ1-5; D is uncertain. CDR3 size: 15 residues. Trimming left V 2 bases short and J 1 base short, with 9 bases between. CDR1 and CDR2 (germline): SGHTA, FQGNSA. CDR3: CASSLWADSNQPQHF. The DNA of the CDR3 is TGTGCCAGCAGCTTATGGGCCGACAGCAATCAGCCCCAGCATTTT.